Listed below are T cell receptor beta chains from one sample, sequenced in a study of beta chain features in type 1 diabetes. Sequencing used immunoSEQ multiplex PCR; TCRdb keeps in-frame clones, though not all of them. The repertoire holds approximately 260,000 clones, approximately 24% seen once, with 0.012% in the top ten. The material sequenced was naive CD4+ T cells from blood. The receptors here all came from a woman aged 25 to 39 with type 1 diabetes. CDR3s include the opening cysteine and the closing phenylalanine or tryptophan. A D gene is named only where the DNA matches it firmly. Clone size, where shown, is once, few, many, or a class for clones that have expanded.

clone_size cdr3_length d_call j_call v_call cdr3_nt cdr3_aa
few 16 TRBD1 TRBJ2-7 TRBV29-1 TGCAGCGTTGGCCTGCTGGGACAGCTAACCTCCTACGAGCAGTACTTC CSVGLLGQLTSYEQYF
once 17 TRBD2 TRBJ2-5 TRBV28 TGTGCCAGCAGTTTCTCCTCTAGACTAGCGGGAGGAGAGACCCAGTACTTC CASSFSSRLAGGETQYF
few 14 . TRBJ1-1 TRBV9 TGTGCCAGCAGCGGAGGACAGCTAGAGACTGAAGCTTTCTTT CASSGGQLETEAFF
. 13 TRBD1 TRBJ1-1 TRBV7-2 TGTGCCAGCAGACGACAGGGCGGGCGAAAGGCTTTCTTT CASRRQGGRKAFF
. 14 TRBD2 TRBJ2-1 TRBV19 TGTGCCAGTAGCCGGCGTAGCGGGGGCAATGAGCAGTTCTTC CASSRRSGGNEQFF
. 13 . TRBJ1-4 TRBV30 TGTGCCTGGAGTGTACTGGAGAGGGAAAAACTGTTTTTT CAWSVLEREKLFF
. 15 . TRBJ1-2 TRBV7-2 TGTGCCAGCAGCTTTTTCGGGAGGGGTACCTATGGCTACACCTTC CASSFFGRGTYGYTF
. 14 . TRBJ1-5 TRBV19 TGTGCCACCATACCACAGGGCCCCAATCAGCCCCAGCATTTT CATIPQGPNQPQHF
. 15 TRBD1 TRBJ2-5 TRBV19 TGTGCCAGTAACAGAGCAGGACAGGGACAAGAGACCCAGTACTTC CASNRAGQGQETQYF
few 12 . TRBJ1-1 TRBV30 TGTGCCTCGGAGGTGGGGGGCACTGAAGCTTTCTTT CASEVGGTEAFF
. 16 TRBD2 TRBJ2-1 TRBV14 TGTGCCAGCAGCCGCCCGACTAGCGGACATTACAATGAGCAGTTCTTC CASSRPTSGHYNEQFF
. 15 . TRBJ1-1 TRBV7-9 TGTGCCAGCAGCCCCCGAGACTTGTGGGGCGCTGAAGCTTTCTTT CASSPRDLWGAEAFF
few 18 TRBD1 TRBJ2-6 TRBV11-2 TGTGCCAGCAGCTTAGGCGGGACAGGGCTCTCTGGGGCCAACGTCCTGACTTTC CASSLGGTGLSGANVLTF
. 15 . TRBJ1-2 TRBV6-5 TGTGCCAGCAGACCCGATCTGGAGGGGAGCTATGGCTACACCTTC CASRPDLEGSYGYTF
few 14 . TRBJ2-5 TRBV19 TGTGCCAGTAGCCCCAGAGGGTACCAAGAGACCCAGTACTTC CASSPRGYQETQYF
. 14 . TRBJ1-5 TRBV30 TGTGCCTGGAGTGCTGACTTTCTTGATCAGCCCCAGCATTTT CAWSADFLDQPQHF
. 15 TRBD2 TRBJ2-2 TRBV7-9 TGTGCCAGCAGTCGCAGGACTAGCGGGACCGGGGAGCTGTTTTTT CASSRRTSGTGELFF
. 13 TRBD2 TRBJ2-7 TRBV6-1 TGTGCCAGTTTGCCCAGCGGGAACTACGAGCAGTACTTC CASLPSGNYEQYF
once 16 . TRBJ1-2 TRBV7-9 TGTGCCAGCAGCCCTTTTCGGGAGGAAACACGGGAGGGCTACACCTTC CASSPFREETREGYTF
. 16 . TRBJ2-3 TRBV15 TGTGCCACCAGCAGAGTGACCGGGAGCCCCACAGATACGCAGTATTTT CATSRVTGSPTDTQYF
few 14 TRBD1 TRBJ2-1 TRBV29-1 TGCAGCGTTGAATCTCGGACAGGGAAGAATGAGCAGTTCTTC CSVESRTGKNEQFF
. 13 . TRBJ2-1 TRBV5-1 TGCGCCAGCAGCTTGACCAGTAAACAAGAGCAGTTCTTC CASSLTSKQEQFF
few 16 TRBD1 TRBJ1-4 TRBV4-1 TGCGCCAGCAGCCAGGTGGAGGGGGCGATTACAGAAAAGCTGTTTTTT CASSQVEGAITEKLFF
. 14 . TRBJ2-1 TRBV11-3 TGTGCCAGCAGCCACAGGCCGCCCTACAATGAGCAGTTCTTC CASSHRPPYNEQFF
. 14 TRBD1 TRBJ2-3 TRBV19 TGTGCCAGTAGACGACAGGGGGCAGGAGATACGCAGTATTTT CASRRQGAGDTQYF
. 15 TRBD2 TRBJ2-1 TRBV7-9 TGTGCCAGCAGCCTTCAGAGCGGGATGAGGTGGGAGCAGTTCTTC CASSLQSGMRWEQFF
. 13 . TRBJ2-7 TRBV5-4 TGTGCCAGCAGCTTGGACAGGACGTACGAGCAGTACTTC CASSLDRTYEQYF
few 13 . TRBJ2-1 TRBV5-1 TGCGCCAGCAGCATAGGACAGTCCAATGAGCAGTTCTTC CASSIGQSNEQFF
few 16 TRBD1 TRBJ2-4 TRBV30 TGTGCCTGGAGCCCGGGACAGGGCCTTTCGCTGAACATTCAGTACTTC CAWSPGQGLSLNIQYF
few 14 . TRBJ1-5 TRBV7-8 TGTGCCAGCAGCTTAGGTTATAGCAATCAGCCCCAGCATTTT CASSLGYSNQPQHF
few 14 TRBD2 TRBJ2-7 TRBV4-1 TGCGCCAGCAGCTTCCCCGGGACTAGCTACGAGCAGTACTTC CASSFPGTSYEQYF
. 15 TRBD1 TRBJ2-7 TRBV25-1 TGTGCCAGCAGTGAACCCGGGACAGGATCCTACGAGCAGTACTTC CASSEPGTGSYEQYF
few 17 TRBD2 TRBJ2-5 TRBV4-1 TGCGCCAGCAGCCAAGTCGGACTAGCGGGAGCCGGGGAGACCCAGTACTTC CASSQVGLAGAGETQYF
few 18 . TRBJ2-3 TRBV25-1 TGTGCCAGCAGTGAAAGGGCTGGCAGTTGGGGCGGCACAGATACGCAGTATTTT CASSERAGSWGGTDTQYF
. 14 . TRBJ2-7 TRBV6-1 TGTGCCAGCTCTAGGTCGGACAGACCTTACGAGCAGTACTTC CASSRSDRPYEQYF
few 14 . TRBJ2-4 TRBV6-5 TGTGCCAGCAGTGAACTCCTAGCCAAAAACATTCAGTACTTC CASSELLAKNIQYF
. 13 . TRBJ2-3 TRBV30 TGTGCCTTAAGACAAGGTAGCACAGATACGCAGTATTTT CALRQGSTDTQYF
few 15 TRBD1 TRBJ2-3 TRBV7-9 TGTGCCAGCAGCTTAGAGGGACAGATCACAGATACGCAGTATTTT CASSLEGQITDTQYF
few 17 . TRBJ1-2 TRBV4-1 TGCGCCAGCAGCCCCCTACAAAACGTTCAGGGGATCTATGGCTACACCTTC CASSPLQNVQGIYGYTF
. 15 TRBD2 TRBJ2-1 TRBV19 TGTGCCAGTAGTACGGGACTAGCGGGATACAATGAGCAGTTCTTC CASSTGLAGYNEQFF
few 11 TRBD1 TRBJ1-1 TRBV30 TGTGCCTGGAGCCCGACAGGGATAGCTTTCTTT CAWSPTGIAFF